Listed below are T cell receptor beta chains from one sample, sequenced in a study of blood T cell repertoires in COVID-19. Sequencing was performed with immunoSEQ multiplex PCR; in TCRdb, only in-frame clones are kept and a portion is missing. The profile covers around 300,000 clones, with about nine tenths appearing a single time and roughly 2.9% taken by the ten largest. Specimen: peripheral blood. These receptors came from a woman in her twenties or thirties with COVID-19, enrolled during active disease. The conserved cysteine and the conserved F or W are not part of the CDR3 here.

length	J	V	CDR3
12	TRBJ1-4	TRBV6-6	ASRPGHGDEKLF
12	TRBJ1-2	TRBV28	ASSLGGGFEGYT
12	TRBJ1-1	TRBV25-1	ASSGTGLNTEAF
14	TRBJ2-7	TRBV2	ASSGGGTSSRYEQY
12	TRBJ2-2	TRBV5-5	ASSLVRGHGELF
11	TRBJ2-5	TRBV7-6	ASSLESRWTQY
13	TRBJ1-1	TRBV6-5	ASRTGGLRDPEAF
17	TRBJ2-6	TRBV23-1	ASSHHVPGQGSGANVLT
13	TRBJ1-1	TRBV9	ASSPRQGANTEAF
10	TRBJ1-4	TRBV6-2/TRBV6-3	ASSQGQGKLF
12	TRBJ1-2	TRBV28	ASRKRTVNYGYT
14	TRBJ1-5	TRBV19	ASGEGAGWSNQPQH
11	TRBJ1-4	TRBV19	ASSIQKNEKLF
14	TRBJ2-7	TRBV2	ASSVGSRANSYEQY
16	TRBJ1-6	TRBV7-9	ASSSSDRASSYNSPLH
13	TRBJ2-6	TRBV6-1	ASSEMSSGANVLT
13	TRBJ1-4	TRBV2	ASSDLSRTNEKLF
10	TRBJ2-7	TRBV10-1	ASGDGPYEQY
13	TRBJ1-3	TRBV19	ASSIGQRIGNTIY
14	TRBJ1-2	TRBV7-9	ASSFRMDIGVDGYT
13	TRBJ2-3	TRBV28	ASSFSTGGTDTQY
9	TRBJ2-1	TRBV30	AWSDTDEQF
13	TRBJ1-2	TRBV18	ASSPQGPGGDGYT
13	TRBJ1-4	TRBV6-6	ASSYSGGDNEKLF
12	TRBJ1-2	TRBV19	ASSIVSGLSDYT
16	TRBJ1-6	TRBV6-1	ASSGAKVASSYNSPLH
13	TRBJ2-5	TRBV2	ARETTSGRAETQY
15	TRBJ2-2	TRBV29-1	SVSKQGDSLNTGELF
11	TRBJ1-2	TRBV29-1	SVGYLGAYGYT
10	TRBJ1-2	TRBV7-9	ASSLVPGEYT
13	TRBJ1-6	TRBV15	ATSREQGAYSPLH
9	TRBJ2-1	TRBV20-1	STLPSGEQF
12	TRBJ2-2	TRBV9	ASSRREGTGELF
14	TRBJ2-1	TRBV5-1	ASSSPLVAVYNEQF
12	TRBJ1-5	TRBV7-9	ASSLDRGDQPQH
12	TRBJ1-6	TRBV3-1/TRBV3-2	ASSQDATNSPLH
12	TRBJ2-4	TRBV18	ASSPRGGRNIQY
12	TRBJ1-5	TRBV16	ASSQSPRYLTQH
13	TRBJ1-3	TRBV9	ASSVAGHSGNTIY
10	TRBJ1-2	TRBV28	ASSLRNYGYT
11	TRBJ2-7	TRBV19	ASSRQGGYEQY
12	TRBJ1-1	TRBV11-2	ASSLEGDRGRAF
13	TRBJ1-1	TRBV11-3	ASSADSTGITEAF
12	TRBJ1-1	TRBV19	ASNPIPGEAEAF
12	TRBJ1-1	TRBV28	ASSSWGGRTEAF
13	TRBJ2-2	TRBV19	ASSPSKTNTGELF
9	TRBJ1-1	TRBV28	ASLLNTEAF
11	TRBJ2-1	TRBV6-7	ARDSPMSNEQF